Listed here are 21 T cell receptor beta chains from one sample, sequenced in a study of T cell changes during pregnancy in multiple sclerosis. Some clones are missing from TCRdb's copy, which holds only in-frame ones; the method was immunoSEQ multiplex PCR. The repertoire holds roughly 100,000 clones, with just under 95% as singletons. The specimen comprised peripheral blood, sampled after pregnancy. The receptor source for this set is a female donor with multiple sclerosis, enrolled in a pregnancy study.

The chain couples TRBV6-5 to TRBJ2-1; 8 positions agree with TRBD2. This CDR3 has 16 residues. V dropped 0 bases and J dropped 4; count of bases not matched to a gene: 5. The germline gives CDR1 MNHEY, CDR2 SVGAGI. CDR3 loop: CASSYSRLALYNEQFF. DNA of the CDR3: TGTGCCAGCAGTTACTCGAGACTAGCGCTTTACAATGAGCAGTTCTTC.

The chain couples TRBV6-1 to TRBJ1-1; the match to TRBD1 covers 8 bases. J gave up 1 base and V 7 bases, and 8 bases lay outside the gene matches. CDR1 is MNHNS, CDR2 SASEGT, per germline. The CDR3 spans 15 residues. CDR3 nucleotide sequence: TGTGCCAGCACCGAGGGACAGGCCGGGAACACTGAAGCTTTCTTT. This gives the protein CASTEGQAGNTEAFF.

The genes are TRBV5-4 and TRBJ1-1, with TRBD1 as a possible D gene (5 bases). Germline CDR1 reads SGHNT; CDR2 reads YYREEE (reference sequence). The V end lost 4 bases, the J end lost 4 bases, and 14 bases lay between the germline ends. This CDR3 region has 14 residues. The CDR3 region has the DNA TGTGCCAGCAGCCCCGGGGGGGTGAGCACTGAAGCTTTCTTT. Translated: CASSPGGVSTEAFF.

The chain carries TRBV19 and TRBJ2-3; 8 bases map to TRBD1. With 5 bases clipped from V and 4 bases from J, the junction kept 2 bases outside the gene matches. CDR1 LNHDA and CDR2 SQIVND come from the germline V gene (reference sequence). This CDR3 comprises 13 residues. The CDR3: CASSETGADTQYF. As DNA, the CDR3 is TGTGCCAGTAGTGAGACAGGGGCAGATACGCAGTATTTT.

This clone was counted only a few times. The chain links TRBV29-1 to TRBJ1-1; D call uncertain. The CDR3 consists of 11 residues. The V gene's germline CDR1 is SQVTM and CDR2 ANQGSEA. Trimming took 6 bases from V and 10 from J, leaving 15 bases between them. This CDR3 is CSVTLPGGAFF. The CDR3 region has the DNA TGCAGCGTGACTCTTCCAGGAGGAGCTTTCTTT.

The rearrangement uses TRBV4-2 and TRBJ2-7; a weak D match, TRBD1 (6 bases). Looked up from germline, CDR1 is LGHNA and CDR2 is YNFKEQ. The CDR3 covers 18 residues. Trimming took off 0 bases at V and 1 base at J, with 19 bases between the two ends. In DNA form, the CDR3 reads TGTGCCAGCAGCCAAGATCTTCGCCTGGGACACAATTCCTACGAGCAGTACTTC. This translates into CASSQDLRLGHNSYEQYF.

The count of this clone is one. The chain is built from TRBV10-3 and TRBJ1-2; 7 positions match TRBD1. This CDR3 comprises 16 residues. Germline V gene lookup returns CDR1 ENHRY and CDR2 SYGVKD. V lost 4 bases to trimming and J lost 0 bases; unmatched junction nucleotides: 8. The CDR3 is CAISGTQTGTNYGYTF. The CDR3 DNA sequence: TGTGCCATCAGTGGTACCCAGACAGGGACTAACTATGGCTACACCTTC.

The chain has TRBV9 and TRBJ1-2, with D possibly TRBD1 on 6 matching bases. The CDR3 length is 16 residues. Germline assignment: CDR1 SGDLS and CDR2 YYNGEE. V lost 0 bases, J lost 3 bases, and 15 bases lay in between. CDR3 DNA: TGTGCCAGCAGCGTAGATCCCAGGGGTACCGACTATGGCTACACCTTC. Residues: CASSVDPRGTDYGYTF.

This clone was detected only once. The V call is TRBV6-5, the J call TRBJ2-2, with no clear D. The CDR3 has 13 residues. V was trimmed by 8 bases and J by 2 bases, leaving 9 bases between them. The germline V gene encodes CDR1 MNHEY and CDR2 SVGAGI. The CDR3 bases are TGTGCCAGCCGTCTGGGCAACACCGGGGAGCTGTTTTTT. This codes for CASRLGNTGELFF.

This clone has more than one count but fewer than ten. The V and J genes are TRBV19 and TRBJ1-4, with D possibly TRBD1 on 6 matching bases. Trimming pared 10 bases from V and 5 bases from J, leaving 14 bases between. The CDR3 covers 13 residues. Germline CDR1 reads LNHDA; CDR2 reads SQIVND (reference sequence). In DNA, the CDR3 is TGTGCCACCAACGACAGGTGGAATGAAAAACTGTTTTTT. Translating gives CATNDRWNEKLFF.

CDR3 coding DNA: TGTGCCAGCAGGCCGGGGGTCACAGATACGCAGTATTTT. Protein product: CASRPGVTDTQYF. The genes are TRBV5-4 and TRBJ2-3; D possibly corresponds to TRBD2 (6 bases). Germline V CDR1 and CDR2: SGHNT, YYREEE (reference sequence). Between the trimmed V and J ends, which lost 5 bases and 2 bases, there was a span of 9 bases. This CDR3 is 13 amino acids long.

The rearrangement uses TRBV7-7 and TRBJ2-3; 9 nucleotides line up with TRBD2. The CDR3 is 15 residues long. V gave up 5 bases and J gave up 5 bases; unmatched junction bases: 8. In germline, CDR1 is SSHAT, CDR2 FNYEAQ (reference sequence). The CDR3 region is CASSRQTSGLDTQYF. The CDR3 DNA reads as TGTGCCAGCAGCCGTCAGACTAGCGGATTAGATACGCAGTATTTT.

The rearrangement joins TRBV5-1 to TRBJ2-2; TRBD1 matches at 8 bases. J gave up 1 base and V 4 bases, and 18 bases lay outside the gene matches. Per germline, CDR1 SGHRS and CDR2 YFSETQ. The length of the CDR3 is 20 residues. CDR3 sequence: CASSLQQAGRTGRNTGELFF. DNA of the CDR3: TGCGCCAGCAGCCTACAACAGGCCGGCAGGACAGGGAGGAACACCGGGGAGCTGTTTTTT.

The CDR3 nucleotides read TGTGCCAGCAGCTTCACTAGCGGGGGCACAGATACGCAGTATTTT. This translates into CASSFTSGGTDTQYF. J is TRBJ2-3 and V is TRBV7-2, with TRBD2 identical over 10 bases. The CDR3 runs to 15 residues. The ends lost 3 bases at V and 1 base at J; junction bases unmatched: 1. From germline, CDR1 is SGHTA and CDR2 FQGNSA.

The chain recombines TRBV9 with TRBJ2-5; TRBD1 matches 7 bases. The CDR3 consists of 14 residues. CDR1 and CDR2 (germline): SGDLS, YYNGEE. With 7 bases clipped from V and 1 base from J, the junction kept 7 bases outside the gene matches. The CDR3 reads CASAIRDSQETQYF. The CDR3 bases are TGTGCCAGCGCGATACGGGACAGCCAAGAGACCCAGTACTTC.

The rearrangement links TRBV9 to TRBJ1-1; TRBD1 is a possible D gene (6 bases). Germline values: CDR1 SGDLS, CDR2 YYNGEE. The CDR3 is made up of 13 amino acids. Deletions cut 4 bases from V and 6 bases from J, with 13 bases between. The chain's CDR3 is CASSPRGGAEAFF. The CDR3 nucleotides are TGTGCCAGCAGCCCTCGGGGGGGCGCTGAAGCTTTCTTT.

For the CDR3, the DNA is TGTGCCAGCAGCGTTAGAGGGTCCACCTACAATGAGCAGTTCTTC. This codes for CASSVRGSTYNEQFF. The rearrangement joins TRBV9 to TRBJ2-1, with a weak D call TRBD2 (5 bases). Trimming pared 2 bases from V and 2 bases from J, leaving 11 bases between. CDR1 and CDR2 (germline): SGDLS, YYNGEE. This CDR3 is 15 amino acids long.

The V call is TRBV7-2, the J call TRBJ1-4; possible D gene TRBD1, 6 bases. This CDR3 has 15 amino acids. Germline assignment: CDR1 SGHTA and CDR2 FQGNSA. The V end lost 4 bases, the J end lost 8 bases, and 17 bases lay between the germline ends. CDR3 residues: CASSSRGGDWEKLFF. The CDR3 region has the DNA TGTGCCAGCAGCTCCCGAGGGGGGGATTGGGAAAAACTGTTTTTT.

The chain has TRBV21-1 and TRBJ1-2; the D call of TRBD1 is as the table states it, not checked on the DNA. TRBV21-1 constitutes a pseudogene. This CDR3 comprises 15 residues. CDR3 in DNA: TGTGCCAGCAGCACAGGGGGTTCGCAGGGGGATGGCTACACCTTC. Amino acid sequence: CASSTGGSQGDGYTF.

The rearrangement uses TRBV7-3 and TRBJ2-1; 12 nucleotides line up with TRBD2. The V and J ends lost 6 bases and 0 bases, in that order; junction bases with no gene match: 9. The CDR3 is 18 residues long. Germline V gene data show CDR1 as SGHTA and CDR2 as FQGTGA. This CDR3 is CASSLLAGGLSSYNEQFF. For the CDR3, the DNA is TGTGCCAGCAGTCTCCTAGCGGGGGGGCTAAGCTCCTACAATGAGCAGTTCTTC.

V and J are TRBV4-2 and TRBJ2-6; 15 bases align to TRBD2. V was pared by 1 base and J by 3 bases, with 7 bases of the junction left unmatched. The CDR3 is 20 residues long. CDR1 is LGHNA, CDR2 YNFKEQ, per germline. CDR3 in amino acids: CASSQAGGLAGGFGANVLTF. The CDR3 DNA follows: TGTGCCAGCAGCCAAGCCGGTGGACTAGCGGGAGGGTTTGGGGCCAACGTCCTGACTTTC.